What follows describes a single TCR beta chain. Its cognate antigen is unknown. In the authors' methods: There were no quality scores in the junction-only immunoSEQ sequences, so filtering differed. TCRdb's copy holds only in-frame clones and misses some; the assay was immunoSEQ multiplex PCR. The V and J calls and clone size come from that table; D and trimming were worked out from the DNA. Here the sample spans some 580,000 clones, approximately 97% being singletons. Every one of the donors was a Caucasian adult that lived in Nashville, Tennessee. CDR1 is MDHEN and CDR2 is SYDVKM in the germline V gene. J lost 6 bases, V lost 5 bases, and 7 bases had no gene match. The CDR3 loop spans 14 amino acids. This record belongs to a study of shared clonotypes between healthy human individuals. Study observations and caveats: Genetic and exposure-history diversity was limited by the few donors. Naive subsets usually exceeded memory subsets in estimated richness.

The sequenced sample was naive CD4+ T cells sorted from blood. The subset was: CD45RA+ positively selected. This chain uses TRBV28 with TRBJ2-1, with 7 bases aligning to TRBD1. This TCR was recovered from a woman aged 30 to 39 in good health. The CDR3 bases are TGTGCCAGCAGTGGAGCCCACAGGGGCAATGAGCAGTTCTTC. It is translated as CASSGAHRGNEQFF.